The 14 T cell receptor beta chains below come from one sample, sequenced in a study of cytomegalovirus exposure and HLA in healthy donors (dated by TCRdb to the late 2010s). The library was obtained by the immunoSEQ multiplex PCR assay. A mixture of 60 forward primers for TCR Vbeta segments and 13 reverse primers for TCR Jbeta segments was used in the multiplex PCR. Held by TCRdb, this immuneACCESS table contains in-frame sequences only and omits some clones. Under half of the omission traces to an unresolved V gene where checked; the cause of the rest is unknown. The sample yields around 210,000 clones; roughly 84% were counted once. The ten largest clones add up to approximately 0.24% of the sample. The specimen was PBMCs. The receptors originated from a girl aged 2-9 years in good health and CMV-seronegative.

This chain uses TRBV28 with TRBJ1-5; 9 nucleotides align to TRBD1. The CDR3 is 15 amino acids. The V gene's germline CDR1 is MDHEN and CDR2 SYDVKM. V gave up 0 bases and J gave up 7 bases; unmatched junction bases: 4. CDR3 sequence: CASSLWGQGDQPQHF. In DNA form, the CDR3 reads TGTGCCAGCAGTTTATGGGGACAGGGTGACCAGCCCCAGCATTTT.

The chain joins TRBV7-9 to TRBJ2-7; possibly TRBD2 for D (7 bases). The CDR3 length is 12 residues. CDR1 is SEHNR, CDR2 FQNEAQ, per germline (reference sequence). With 6 bases removed from V and 5 bases from J, the gap between germline ends came to 11 bases. The CDR3 region is CASRWGGNEQYF. The CDR3 DNA is TGTGCCAGCAGATGGGGGGGCAACGAGCAGTACTTC.

This clone was seen once. The chain combines TRBV2 with TRBJ2-7; TRBD1 agrees at 8 bases. Germline V gene lookup returns CDR1 SNHLY and CDR2 FYNNEI. J was trimmed by 3 bases and V by 3 bases; bases with no gene match: 7. The CDR3 runs to 15 residues. This CDR3 reads CASSEWTGLNYEQYF. The CDR3 nucleotides read TGTGCCAGCAGTGAGTGGACAGGGCTAAACTACGAGCAGTACTTC. Full variable domain (rest looked up from reference TRBV2 and TRBJ2-7): EPEVTQTPSHQVTQMGQEVILRCVPISNHLYFYWYRQILGQKVEFLVSFYNNEISEKSEIFDDQFSVERPDGSNFTLKIRSTKLEDSAMYFCASSEWTGLNYEQYFGPGTRLTVT.

The chain employs TRBV6-5 and TRBJ1-2; no clear D gene. The germline CDR1 and CDR2 sequences are MNHEY and SVGAGI. The CDR3 extends over 16 amino acids. Trimming removed 1 base from V and 2 bases from J, with 14 bases in between. CDR3 loop: CASSYLTPGKNYGYTF. Written as DNA, the CDR3 is TGTGCCAGCAGTTACTTAACACCGGGGAAGAACTATGGCTACACCTTC.

The chain joins TRBV29-1 to TRBJ2-4; no clear D gene. CDR1 and CDR2 (germline): SQVTM, ANQGSEA. Trimming shortened V by 2 bases and J by 6 bases, and 11 bases separated the two germline ends. This CDR3 region has 13 residues. The CDR3 DNA reads TGCAGCGTTGAATCCGGAGCTATAAACATTCAGTACTTC. It encodes CSVESGAINIQYF.

The J gene is TRBJ1-1, the V gene TRBV25-1; D may be TRBD1 (5 bases). The CDR3 totals 15 residues. V was trimmed by 1 base and J by 2 bases, leaving 11 bases between them. Germline CDR1 MGHDK, CDR2 SYGVNS. CDR3 protein: CASSEWAGQNTEAFF. The CDR3, as DNA: TGTGCCAGCAGTGAATGGGCAGGGCAAAACACTGAAGCTTTCTTT.

The chain has TRBV4-1 and TRBJ1-4; D is unresolved. With 0 bases removed from V and 6 bases from J, the gap between germline ends came to 11 bases. The CDR3 totals 15 residues. The germline V gene has CDR1 MGHRA and CDR2 YSYEKL. The CDR3 is CASSQEKVGDEKLFF. In nucleotides, the CDR3 is TGCGCCAGCAGCCAAGAGAAGGTGGGAGATGAAAAACTGTTTTTT.

This rearrangement joins TRBV7-2 to TRBJ1-5; D unclear. The germline gives CDR1 SGHTA, CDR2 FQGNSA. Between the trimmed V and J ends, which lost 5 bases and 3 bases, there was a span of 5 bases. The length of the CDR3 is 12 residues. This CDR3 reads CASSVNNQPQHF. The CDR3 DNA reads TGTGCCAGCAGCGTCAACAATCAGCCCCAGCATTTT.

J is TRBJ1-5 and V is TRBV30; 7 nucleotides align to TRBD1. Looked up from germline, CDR1 is GTSNPN and CDR2 is SVGIG (reference sequence). The ends lost 2 bases at V and 5 bases at J; junction bases unmatched: 15. The CDR3 consists of 17 residues. The CDR3 is CAWSTRDSLDFHQPQHF. The CDR3 DNA reads TGTGCCTGGAGTACCCGGGACAGCTTAGATTTCCATCAGCCCCAGCATTTT.

This clone was observed a single time. This rearrangement joins TRBV4-2 to TRBJ2-3; D gene ambiguous. V was pared by 0 bases and J by 0 bases, with 10 bases between. The CDR3 has 16 amino acids. CDR1 is LGHNA and CDR2 is YNFKEQ in the germline V gene. In DNA, the CDR3 is TGTGCCAGCAGCCAAGATCCAACTTTTAGCACAGATACGCAGTATTTT. This encodes CASSQDPTFSTDTQYF.

The chain carries TRBV6-1 and TRBJ2-7; 9 bases map to TRBD1. Germline-derived CDR1 and CDR2 are MNHNS and SASEGT. With V trimmed by 4 bases and J by 1 base, 5 bases remained unmatched. The CDR3 sequence is 15 residues long. Here the CDR3 DNA reads TGTGCCAGCAGTGTCGGACAGGGGCGATCCTACGAGCAGTACTTC. Its protein is CASSVGQGRSYEQYF.

The J gene is TRBJ2-5, the V gene TRBV15; TRBD1 matches at 9 bases. Germline V gives CDR1 LNHNV, CDR2 YYDKDF (reference sequence). The CDR3 loop spans 16 amino acids. V lost 0 bases to trimming and J lost 4 bases; unmatched junction nucleotides: 6. The CDR3 reads CATSRDAGTGIETQYF. The CDR3 DNA reads as TGTGCCACCAGCAGAGATGCCGGGACAGGGATAGAGACCCAGTACTTC.

There are a few counts of this clone. The J gene is TRBJ1-1, the V gene TRBV18; possible D gene TRBD1, 5 bases. Germline V CDR1 and CDR2: KGHSH, LQKENI. Trimming stripped 0 bases from V and 4 bases from J, with 6 bases between. The CDR3 is 13 amino acids. Here the CDR3 reads CASSPPGGTEAFF. In DNA, the CDR3 is TGTGCCAGCTCACCACCGGGGGGCACTGAAGCTTTCTTT.

This clone showed up just once. The chain joins TRBV10-2 to TRBJ2-1, with 8 bases aligning to TRBD1. Germline V gene data show CDR1 as WSHSY and CDR2 as SAAADI. The CDR3 sequence is 17 residues long. Losses at the gene ends were 6 bases for V and 2 bases for J; bases not matched to a gene: 12. The CDR3 DNA sequence: TGCGCCAGCAGCGAACGGGGACAGGCCTACGCCTACAATGAGCAGTTCTTC. Protein sequence: CASSERGQAYAYNEQFF.